This T cell receptor (beta chain) was sequenced during a study of blood T cell repertoires in COVID-19. About the study: Italy, Spain and the United States were the sources of the convalescent and acute COVID-19 samples. In each case, the material was cDNA or gDNA derived from T cells, B-cell-depleted T cells, or PBMCs.

The data were produced by immunoSEQ multiplex PCR, yet TCRdb's version contains in-frame clones alone and is incomplete. Found here are 410,000 or so clones, around 89% of them singletons; the top ten hold roughly 1.6%. Looked up from germline, CDR1 is MNHEY and CDR2 is SMNVEV (reference sequence). V lost 3 bases and J 10 bases, leaving 10 bases between the germline ends. The CDR3 contains 12 residues. Seattle cases were enrolled at active infection and followed longitudinally. This rearrangement joins TRBV27 to TRBJ1-5; maybe TRBD1 (5 bases). The TCR comes from a woman aged 40 to 50 with COVID-19, enrolled during active disease. Sequenced input: peripheral blood. CDR3 in DNA: TGTGCCAGCAGTTTTGGGGGGAGCCCCCAGCATTTT. Translated: CASSFGGSPQHF.